This TCR beta chain was obtained from a study of T cells in tuberculosis. Cells were sorted from thawed PBMC rested overnight and stained with GMM-loaded CD1B tetramer, viability dye and anti-CD3. C32 glucose monomycolate from Rhodococcus equi was loaded onto the CD1B tetramers. Only in-frame clones appear in the TCRdb table, and some are missing; sequencing was by immunoSEQ multiplex PCR. The repertoire holds about 58,000 clones, with 88% as singletons. Germline values: CDR1 LGHNT, CDR2 FRNRAP. The CDR3 spans 15 residues. V dropped 0 bases and J dropped 4 bases, with 12 bases sitting between them. The TCR comes from an adult woman with latent tuberculosis. The sample was CD1b-GMM tetramer-negative cells sorted from PBMCs. The chain is built from TRBV12-5 and TRBJ1-2; D is undetermined. CDR3 coding DNA: TGTGCTAGTGGTTTGGTACATACAGATCCCTATGGCTACACCTTC. Its translation: CASGLVHTDPYGYTF.